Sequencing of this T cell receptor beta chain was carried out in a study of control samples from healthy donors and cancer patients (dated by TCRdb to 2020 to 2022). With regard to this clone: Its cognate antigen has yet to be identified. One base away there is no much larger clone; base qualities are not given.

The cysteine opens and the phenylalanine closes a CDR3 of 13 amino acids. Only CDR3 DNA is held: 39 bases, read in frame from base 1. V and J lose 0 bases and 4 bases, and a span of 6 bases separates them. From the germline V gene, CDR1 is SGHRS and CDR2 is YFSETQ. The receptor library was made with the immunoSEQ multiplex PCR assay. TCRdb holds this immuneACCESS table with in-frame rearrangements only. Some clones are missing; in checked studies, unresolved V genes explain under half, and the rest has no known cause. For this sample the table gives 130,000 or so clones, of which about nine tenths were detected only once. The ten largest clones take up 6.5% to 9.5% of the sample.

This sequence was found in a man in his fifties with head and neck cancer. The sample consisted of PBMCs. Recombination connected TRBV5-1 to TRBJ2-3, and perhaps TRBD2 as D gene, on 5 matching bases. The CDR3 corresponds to CASSLEGADTQYF. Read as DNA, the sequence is TGCGCCAGCAGCTTGGAGGGAGCAGATACGCAGTATTTT.